Each of the 20 T cell receptor beta chains below was sequenced from the same sample in a study of response to subunit inactivated influenza vaccine. TCRdb reanalysed the RT-PCR reads using MiXCR and keeps one entry per CDR3 protein. The sample yields about 780,000 distinct CDR3 sequences, about a fifth seen once. The source was PBMCs from blood, collected roughly 5 days after vaccination. The receptors derive from a man aged 50 to 59 who received an inactivated influenza vaccine.

This clonotype was counted between two and nine times. The chain carries TRBV20-1 and TRBJ1-1; D uncertain. The ends were cut back, 2 bases at V and 1 base at J, with 5 bases in the middle. The germline gives CDR1 DFQATT, CDR2 SNEGSKA (reference sequence). This CDR3 has 12 residues. The CDR3 nucleotides read TGCAGTGCTAGACAACCGAACACTGAAGCTTTCTTT. This encodes CSARQPNTEAFF.

In this sample, this clonotype turned up a few times. The CDR3 DNA is TGTGCCATCTCAGGGGAGCTTCAAGAGACCCAGTACTTC. It encodes CAISGELQETQYF. V and J are TRBV10-3 and TRBJ2-5; possible D gene TRBD1, 6 bases. Germline CDR1 ENHRY, CDR2 SYGVKD. There are 13 residues in the CDR3. V lost 8 bases, J lost 2 bases, and 12 bases lay in between.

V gene TRBV6-1 combines with J gene TRBJ1-2, with TRBD1 matching over 8 bases. With V trimmed by 4 bases and J by 1 base, 11 bases remained unmatched. Per germline, CDR1 MNHNS and CDR2 SASEGT. The CDR3 has 17 residues. The CDR3 protein is CASSGQDRASFNYGYTF. CDR3 nucleotide sequence: TGTGCCAGCAGTGGCCAGGACAGGGCGTCCTTTAACTATGGCTACACCTTC.

To note about this clonotype: A much more abundant neighbour one base away suggests this may be a read error. V is TRBV5-1 and J is TRBJ1-5; 7 bases map to TRBD1. Germline lookup yields CDR1 SGHRS and CDR2 YFSETQ. CDR3 length equals 15 residues. The CDR3 loop is CASSIGTASNQPHHF. In DNA, the CDR3 is TGCGCCAGCAGCATCGGGACAGCCAGCAATCAGCCCCACCATTTT.

The chain has TRBV29-1 and TRBJ1-1; D may be TRBD1 (6 bases). The CDR3 totals 15 residues. V dropped 5 bases and J dropped 1 base, with 17 bases sitting between them. Germline loops: CDR1 SQVTM, CDR2 ANQGSEA. CDR3: CSVRGGPSSNTEAFF. Here the CDR3 DNA reads TGCAGCGTTCGTGGGGGGCCATCCTCGAACACTGAAGCTTTCTTT.

This sequence joins TRBV20-1 and TRBJ2-1; 10 positions match TRBD1. V gave up 3 bases and J gave up 7 bases; unmatched junction bases: 12. The CDR3 sequence is 16 residues long. Germline V gene data show CDR1 as DFQATT and CDR2 as SNEGSKA (reference sequence). The CDR3 DNA reads as TGCAGTGCTAGTAAACGGACAGGGGGTGTGTGGAATGAGCAGTTCTTC. Its translation is CSASKRTGGVWNEQFF.

This clonotype was seen more than once but under ten times. J is TRBJ2-3 and V is TRBV5-1, with 10 bases identical to TRBD1. The CDR3 length is 15 residues. Unmatched junction bases numbered 6, after V lost 4 bases and J lost 4 bases. The germline V gene has CDR1 SGHRS and CDR2 YFSETQ. CDR3 amino acids: CASSASTGGADTQYF. CDR3 nucleotides: TGCGCCAGCAGCGCCTCGACAGGGGGCGCAGATACGCAGTATTTT.

This clonotype has a handful of counts. CDR3 nucleotide sequence: TGTGCCAGCAGTTTACCCCGGACCCATCGGGGTTACAATGAGCAGTTCTTC. Translating gives CASSLPRTHRGYNEQFF. This sequence joins TRBV28 and TRBJ2-1; D perhaps matches TRBD2 (5 bases). The CDR3 is 17 amino acids. V lost 2 bases, J lost 4 bases, and 18 bases lay in between. Per germline, CDR1 MDHEN and CDR2 SYDVKM. The whole variable domain, remainder taken from reference TRBV28 and TRBJ2-1, is DVKVTQSSRYLVKRTGEKVFLECVQDMDHENMFWYRQDPGLGLRLIYFSYDVKMKEKGDIPEGYSVSREKKERFSLILESASTNQTSMYLCASSLPRTHRGYNEQFFGPGTRLTVL.

This chain joins TRBV11-2 and TRBJ2-4, with D possibly TRBD1 on 6 matching bases. The germline V gene encodes CDR1 SGHAT and CDR2 FQNNGV. Deletions cut 4 bases from V and 5 bases from J, with 9 bases between. The CDR3 covers 13 residues. The CDR3 is CASSSNRENIQYF. CDR3 DNA: TGTGCCAGCAGCTCCAACAGGGAAAACATTCAGTACTTC.

The chain is built from TRBV5-1 and TRBJ2-5; 7 nucleotides line up with TRBD1. V was clipped by 1 base and J by 2 bases; unmatched bases: 8. The CDR3 extends over 16 amino acids. CDR1 SGHRS and CDR2 YFSETQ come from the germline V gene. The CDR3 loop reads CASSLNTGELQETQYF. The CDR3 DNA reads as TGCGCCAGCAGCTTGAATACAGGGGAGCTTCAAGAGACCCAGTACTTC.

This rearrangement joins TRBV7-2 to TRBJ2-7; tentatively, D is TRBD1 (6 bases). This CDR3 region has 15 residues. The germline CDR1 and CDR2 sequences are SGHTA and FQGNSA. The V and J ends lost 5 bases and 4 bases respectively, with 18 bases between them. The CDR3 coding sequence is TGTGCCAGCAGCGGCGACAGGTTACCTCTTTACGAGCAGTACTTC. Amino acid sequence: CASSGDRLPLYEQYF.

This clonotype occurred many times. V gene TRBV29-1 combines with J gene TRBJ1-1, with D unresolved. The CDR3 covers 12 residues. CDR1 and CDR2 (germline): SQVTM, ANQGSEA. V lost 7 bases and J lost 0, with 9 bases in between. The CDR3 reads CSGGQLNTEAFF. The CDR3 DNA follows: TGCAGCGGCGGGCAGCTGAACACTGAAGCTTTCTTT.

This clonotype occurred many times. V gene TRBV20-1 combines with J gene TRBJ1-6; D remains unclear. Germline V gene data show CDR1 as DFQATT and CDR2 as SNEGSKA (reference sequence). Trimming cost V 7 bases and J 7 bases, with 14 bases left between them. The CDR3 runs to 13 residues. CDR3 in amino acids: CSVREEGNSPLHF. The DNA for the CDR3 is TGCAGTGTGAGGGAGGAAGGCAATTCACCCCTCCACTTT.

This clonotype was detected a few times. V and J are TRBV2 and TRBJ2-2, with 10 bases lining up with TRBD1. In germline, CDR1 is SNHLY, CDR2 FYNNEI. The CDR3 has 14 residues. V trimming: 8 bases; J trimming: 6 bases; junction bases outside the gene matches: 6. CDR3 residues: CASGRDRGAGELFF. The CDR3 coding sequence is TGTGCCAGCGGGAGGGACAGGGGAGCCGGGGAGCTGTTTTTT.

There are many counts of this clonotype. This sequence joins TRBV25-1 and TRBJ1-1; 10 nucleotides align to TRBD1. The CDR3 extends over 16 amino acids. Per germline, CDR1 MGHDK and CDR2 SYGVNS. V was pared by 4 bases and J by 4 bases, with 9 bases of the junction left unmatched. The CDR3 nucleotides are TGTGCCAGCAGTGGCCTTCCCGGGACAGGGGTCACTGAAGCTTTCTTT. The encoded protein is CASSGLPGTGVTEAFF.

V gene TRBV6-5 combines with J gene TRBJ1-2; D is possibly TRBD1 (6 bases). CDR1 is MNHEY and CDR2 is SVGAGI in the germline V gene. The CDR3 runs 18 residues. V was trimmed by 4 bases and J by 3 bases, leaving 24 bases between them. The CDR3 DNA sequence: TGTGCCAGCAGTTCCTTGGGGGGGAACGGACAGAATGACTATGGCTACACCTTC. Protein product: CASSSLGGNGQNDYGYTF.

This clonotype has a count of ten or more. J is TRBJ2-7 and V is TRBV28; no firm D call. CDR1 is MDHEN, CDR2 SYDVKM, per germline. The CDR3 has 12 residues. V lost 5 bases and J lost 2, with 7 bases in between. The CDR3 DNA reads as TGTGCCAGCAGTAGGACGACCTACGAGCAGTACTTC. It codes for CASSRTTYEQYF. Complete variable domain (other parts from reference TRBV28 and TRBJ2-7): DVKVTQSSRYLVKRTGEKVFLECVQDMDHENMFWYRQDPGLGLRLIYFSYDVKMKEKGDIPEGYSVSREKKERFSLILESASTNQTSMYLCASSRTTYEQYFGPGTRLTVT.

The chain joins TRBV4-2 to TRBJ2-3, with unresolved D. Germline-derived CDR1 and CDR2 are LGHNA and YNFKEQ. V was shortened by 4 bases and J by 5 bases, with 13 bases between the two germline ends. This CDR3 region has 14 residues. The CDR3 region is CASSPSPPRDTQYF. Written as DNA, the CDR3 is TGTGCCAGCAGCCCCTCACCCCCCAGAGATACGCAGTATTTT.

This chain connects TRBV4-1 to TRBJ2-7; 7 nucleotides match TRBD1. The CDR3 spans 15 residues. Germline V gives CDR1 MGHRA, CDR2 YSYEKL. Trimming took 1 base from V and 2 from J; bases not matched to a gene: 5. CDR3: CASSQGDSRAYEQYF. The CDR3 DNA reads TGCGCCAGCAGCCAAGGGGACAGCCGGGCCTACGAGCAGTACTTC.

The gene calls are TRBV29-1 and TRBJ2-7; perhaps D is TRBD1 or TRBD2 (6 bases each). This CDR3 comprises 12 residues. Trimming pared 5 bases from V and 2 bases from J, leaving 10 bases between. Germline lookup yields CDR1 SQVTM and CDR2 ANQGSEA. CDR3 DNA sequence: TGCAGCGTTAAAGGGGGGCCCTACGAGCAGTACTTC. Residues: CSVKGGPYEQYF.